The rows below give T cell receptor beta chains drawn from one sample of a study of CD8+ T cells in alopecia areata. Repertoires were generated with immunoSEQ multiplex PCR, while TCRdb's copy carries only in-frame clones and drops some. The sample has around 200,000 clones, about 60% seen once; the top ten hold around 12%. The sequencing used CD8+ T cells sorted from blood, collected at week 24, from a patient treated with tofacitinib. The source is a human donor with alopecia areata. CDR3s include the opening cysteine and the closing phenylalanine or tryptophan. A D gene is named only where the DNA matches it firmly. Expanded clones get a size class; other rows say once, few or many, or leave the size out.

clone_size j_call d_call cdr3_length v_call cdr3_nt cdr3_aa
NA TRBJ2-3 NA 15 TRBV13 TGTGCCAGCAGCTCGGGACGGGGGGCCACAGATACGCAGTATTTT CASSSGRGATDTQYF
NA TRBJ2-2 NA 16 TRBV30 TGTGCCTGGAGTTCGCCACGGACAGTTCTAGGCGGGGAGCTGTTTTTT CAWSSPRTVLGGELFF
NA TRBJ2-3 NA 11 TRBV6-5 TGTGCCAGCAGAGGGAGAGATACGCAGTATTTT CASRGRDTQYF
NA TRBJ2-1 TRBD1 17 TRBV27 TGTGCCAGCAGGCCGCGACAGGGCCTGAGCTCCTACAATGAGCAGTTCTTC CASRPRQGLSSYNEQFF
NA TRBJ1-4 NA 15 TRBV23-1 TGCGCCAGCAGTCAACCCGACACGGGGGAGGAAAAACTGTTTTTT CASSQPDTGEEKLFF
NA TRBJ2-7 NA 15 TRBV19 TGTGCCAGTAGTTGGGGAGACCCGAGCTCCTACGAGCAGTACTTC CASSWGDPSSYEQYF
NA TRBJ2-7 NA 14 TRBV7-6 TGTGCCAGCAGCCAAGAGCAGTACTCCTACGAGCAGTACTTC CASSQEQYSYEQYF
NA TRBJ2-3 NA 15 TRBV19 TGTGCCAGTAGTATAGGCCTAGCGCCCACAGATACGCAGTATTTT CASSIGLAPTDTQYF
few TRBJ2-3 NA 10 TRBV29-1 TGCAGCGTGCTGGGAGATACGCAGTATTTT CSVLGDTQYF
few TRBJ2-3 NA 15 TRBV7-6 TGTGCCAGCAGCAAGACCCAAGGTGGGGCAGATACGCAGTATTTT CASSKTQGGADTQYF
NA TRBJ2-1 NA 13 TRBV7-6 TGTGCCAGCAGCCGGGACAAGTACAATGAGCAGTTCTTC CASSRDKYNEQFF
few TRBJ1-2 NA 13 TRBV6-6 TGTGCCAGCGCCAACTATCCGGAATTTGGCTACACCTTC CASANYPEFGYTF
few TRBJ2-2 NA 11 TRBV7-9 TGTGCCACCGGCCGGCACGGGGAGCTGTTTTTT CATGRHGELFF
once TRBJ2-1 NA 15 TRBV30 TGTGCCTGGGGGGAGGGGGCGAGCTCCTACAATGAGCAGTTCTTC CAWGEGASSYNEQFF
NA TRBJ1-1 NA 12 TRBV10-2 TGCGCCAGCAGTGAGTCGCCGGGTTGGGCTTTCTTT CASSESPGWAFF
once TRBJ2-4 NA 14 TRBV6-5 TGTGCCAGCAGCCCCGGAGGCACCAAAAACATTCAGTACTTC CASSPGGTKNIQYF
NA TRBJ2-2 TRBD1 14 TRBV30 TGTGCCGCCGAACGGGACAGGGCAACCGGGGAGCTGTTTTTT CAAERDRATGELFF
once TRBJ2-5 TRBD1 16 TRBV5-1 TGCGCCAGCAGCTTGGCGGGACAGTCGTACCAAGAGACCCAGTACTTC CASSLAGQSYQETQYF
NA TRBJ2-7 TRBD2 15 TRBV7-3 TGTGCCAGCAGCTGCAAACTAGCGGGAATCTACGAGCAGTACTTC CASSCKLAGIYEQYF
NA TRBJ1-6 TRBD1 15 TRBV7-9 TGTGCCAGCAGCTTAGTGGGACAGGGAGGATCACCCCTCCACTTT CASSLVGQGGSPLHF
NA TRBJ2-5 TRBD1 15 TRBV7-9 TGTGCCAGCAGCTGGACGGGACAGTACCAAGAGACCCAGTACTTC CASSWTGQYQETQYF
once TRBJ1-2 TRBD1 16 TRBV30 TGTGCCTGGAGTGTAAGACCGGGACAGTGGAACTATGGCTACACCTTC CAWSVRPGQWNYGYTF
NA TRBJ2-1 NA 11 TRBV29-1 TGCAGCGTGACGTTAAACAATGAGCAGTTCTTC CSVTLNNEQFF
NA TRBJ2-1 TRBD1 15 TRBV7-9 TGTGCCAGCAGCTTGGGGGACAGCTCCTACAATGAGCAGTTCTTC CASSLGDSSYNEQFF
few TRBJ2-3 NA 16 TRBV7-9 TGTGCCAGCAGCTTAGCTGGGACTGCTAACACAGATACGCAGTATTTT CASSLAGTANTDTQYF
NA TRBJ1-4 NA 15 TRBV7-9 TGTGCCAGCAATTCGCCCGGCGAGTCTGAAGAAAAACTGTTTTTT CASNSPGESEEKLFF
NA TRBJ1-2 TRBD1 16 TRBV2 TGTGCCAGCTTAGCCACACAGGGGACTCCTAACTATGGCTACACCTTC CASLATQGTPNYGYTF
NA TRBJ1-2 TRBD1 14 TRBV13 TGTGCCAGCAGCTTCACCGGGACAGGGGATGGCTACACCTTC CASSFTGTGDGYTF
NA TRBJ2-7 TRBD2 13 TRBV30 TGTGCCGCCGGTAGCGGGGGGTCCTACGAGCAGTACTTC CAAGSGGSYEQYF
many TRBJ2-7 NA 13 TRBV2 TGTGCCAGCAGTGAAGGGGGAACCTACGAGCAGTACTTC CASSEGGTYEQYF
once TRBJ2-1 NA 13 TRBV27 TGTGCCAGCAGTTTATTCCTTGGCAATGAGCAGTTCTTC CASSLFLGNEQFF
NA TRBJ2-7 TRBD1 13 TRBV30 TGTGCCTGGAGGAGTGGACAGGGCGTCGAGCAGTACTTC CAWRSGQGVEQYF
many TRBJ2-1 TRBD2 15 TRBV27 TGTGCCAGCAGAACCGGGGGGGCACAGAAAAATGAGCAGTTCTTC CASRTGGAQKNEQFF
NA TRBJ1-3 NA 19 TRBV29-1 TGCAGCGTTGAAGTCTGGCGGTCCCCGACCTCGAGCTCTGGAAACACCATATATTTT CSVEVWRSPTSSSGNTIYF
NA TRBJ2-1 TRBD2 16 TRBV9 TGTGCCAGCAGCGTAGGCGGGGGAGATTCCTACAATGAGCAGTTCTTC CASSVGGGDSYNEQFF
NA TRBJ1-5 TRBD1 15 TRBV11-2 TGTGCCAGCAGCTTAAGTCCGGGACAGGGAAGGCCCCAGCATTTT CASSLSPGQGRPQHF
NA TRBJ2-7 NA 11 TRBV27 TGTGCCAGCAGTTTAGGGACCGAGCAGTACTTC CASSLGTEQYF
NA TRBJ2-2 NA 15 TRBV11-1 TGTGCCAGCAGCCCAGAGCAGTCGGGCAGCGGGGAGCTGTTTTTT CASSPEQSGSGELFF
few TRBJ2-7 TRBD2 16 TRBV7-8 TGTGCCAGCAGCCCGGACGACACTAGCGTGGCCTACGAGCAGTACTTC CASSPDDTSVAYEQYF
NA TRBJ2-3 NA 12 TRBV11-2 TGTGCCAGCAGCTCCCTGATGATGACGCAGTATTTT CASSSLMMTQYF
once TRBJ1-3 NA 16 TRBV5-1 TGCGCCAGCAGCTTGAATCCCCGCGGGGCTGGAAACACCATATATTTT CASSLNPRGAGNTIYF
few TRBJ2-2 NA 16 TRBV19 TGTGCCAGTAGCGCGGTGGCACCTAAACACACCGGGGAGCTGTTTTTT CASSAVAPKHTGELFF
NA TRBJ1-1 NA 13 TRBV27 TGTGCCAGCAGTTTAATAGGGAGGGCTGAAGCTTTCTTT CASSLIGRAEAFF
NA TRBJ1-2 NA 14 TRBV15 TGTGCCACCAGCAGAGTTGGGGCCGGCTATGGCTACACCTTC CATSRVGAGYGYTF
NA TRBJ2-7 NA 14 TRBV19 TGTGCCAGTAGTATGGCAGGGATCTCCTACGAGCAGTACTTC CASSMAGISYEQYF
once TRBJ2-7 NA 12 TRBV30 TGTGCCTGGAGGGACAATGCCTACGAGCAGTACTTC CAWRDNAYEQYF
once TRBJ2-7 NA 13 TRBV15 TGTGCCACCAGCCCCCGAGATCGCTACGAGCAGTACTTC CATSPRDRYEQYF
NA TRBJ1-5 NA 13 TRBV30 TGTGCCTGGAGTATCGGGAGCAATCAGCCCCAGCATTTT CAWSIGSNQPQHF